The rows below give T cell receptor beta chains drawn from one sample of a study of CD8 T cells in Susac syndrome. TCRdb processed the immunoSEQ multiplex PCR reads anew with MiXCR; each CDR3 protein has one entry. The repertoire holds roughly 120,000 distinct CDR3 sequences, with 80% to 95% as singletons. The material sequenced was CD8+ T cells from PBMCs. The receptors were sampled from a human donor with multiple sclerosis. Each CDR3 is given without its conserved first and last residue.

j_gene	v_gene	CDR3aa
TRBJ2-2	TRBV7-9	ASSLGNGELF
TRBJ1-2	TRBV5-4	ASSLGQIYGYT
TRBJ1-2	TRBV5-1	ASSPDGADNYGYT
TRBJ2-1	TRBV9	ASSGRNYNEQF
TRBJ2-3	TRBV12-3/TRBV12-4	ASSWGPGLALTDTQY
TRBJ2-5	TRBV2	ASREPGASQETQY
TRBJ2-7	TRBV20-1	SAPRLLETYEQY
TRBJ2-5	TRBV5-1	ASSLGRGDPGETQY
TRBJ1-1	TRBV12-3/TRBV12-4	ASTPLGTEAF
TRBJ2-7	TRBV6-5	ASSYSGTASYEQY
TRBJ1-1	TRBV6-5	ASSYQAGDTEAF
TRBJ2-3	TRBV2	ASSEGRRNTRPDTQY
TRBJ2-2	TRBV6-1	ASSDEGLAGVSTGELF
TRBJ1-5	TRBV7-9	ASSLGWPQH
TRBJ1-5	TRBV7-2	ASSLATGAGGQPQH
TRBJ1-5	TRBV12-3/TRBV12-4	ASSLGDSNQPQH